In its sample, the clone carrying this TCR beta chain was seen once. Each replicate PCR on the sorted subsets used approximately 180 ng DNA (around 30,000 T cell genomes). Here immunoSEQ multiplex PCR was the method, and the copy in TCRdb shows in-frame clones only, minus some. This sample has hundreds of thousands of clones, with about 96% found just once. The germline CDR1 and CDR2 sequences are MGHRA and YSYEKL. Trimming cost V 3 bases and J 0 bases, with 9 bases left between them. CDR3 size: 14 residues. CD8 cells classed as naive were CD45RO-negative and positively selected for CCR7, excluding terminally differentiated effector memory CD45RA+ cells. The donor population consisted of healthy HIV-negative adults with no recent acute infections or vaccinations. These data come from a study of shared clonotypes between healthy human individuals.

Material for sequencing was naive CD8+ T cells sorted from blood. This clonotype was obtained from a woman in her thirties in good health. The chain has TRBV4-1 and TRBJ2-7; a possible D gene is TRBD1 (5 bases). The CDR3, as DNA: TGCGCCAGCAGCCATGGCAGGGACTCCTACGAGCAGTACTTC. Encoded protein: CASSHGRDSYEQYF.